The 10 T cell receptor beta chains in this list originate from one sample, sequenced in a study of T cell responses to AZD1222 COVID-19 vaccine. Profiled with immunoSEQ multiplex PCR; TCRdb holds only in-frame clones, not every one. The sample has roughly 190,000 clones; roughly 92% are singletons. Here the sequenced sample was peripheral blood, taken on day 0 of AZD1222 vaccination. The receptors here all came from an adult in good health.

The chain joins TRBV28 to TRBJ1-2; D not certain. The CDR3 is 18 amino acids. The germline CDR1 and CDR2 sequences are MDHEN and SYDVKM. V lost 2 bases and J lost 4, with 23 bases in between. CDR3 sequence reads: CASSLEGSAGMYIYGYTF. CDR3 in DNA: TGTGCCAGCAGTTTAGAAGGGTCTGCCGGGATGTATATCTATGGCTACACCTTC.

This chain uses TRBV21-1 with TRBJ2-7. TRBV21-1 is tagged as a pseudogene. The CDR3 loop spans 15 amino acids. The CDR3: CASRVPLRTLYEQYF. For the CDR3, the DNA is TGTGCCAGCAGGGTCCCGTTGCGGACCTTATACGAGCAGTACTTC.

The chain links TRBV7-3 to TRBJ2-3; possible D gene TRBD2, 5 bases. The ends were cut back, 1 base at V and 9 bases at J, with 17 bases in the middle. Germline assignment: CDR1 SGHTA and CDR2 FQGTGA. There are 15 residues in the CDR3. For the CDR3, the DNA is TGTGCCAGCAGCTTAAATTCCCTTTTCGGGGAAACGCAGTATTTT. It codes for CASSLNSLFGETQYF.

The CDR3 nucleotides are TGTGCCAGCAGCCATACAGGGGGCCGGGGCTACACCTTC. Residues: CASSHTGGRGYTF. This chain joins TRBV3-1 (or the pseudogene TRBV3-2) and TRBJ1-2; 9 positions agree with TRBD1. With 3 bases clipped from V and 8 bases from J, the junction kept 4 bases outside the gene matches. This CDR3 region has 13 residues. CDR1 is LGHDT and CDR2 is YNNKEL in the germline V gene (reference sequence).

V and J are TRBV4-3 and TRBJ2-7, with TRBD1 as a possible D gene (5 bases). The CDR3 sequence is 15 residues long. V lost 4 bases, J lost 0 bases, and 13 bases lay in between. Germline V CDR1 and CDR2: LGHNA, YSLEER. The CDR3 loop reads CASSPGAGPSYEQYF. The CDR3 coding sequence is TGCGCCAGCAGCCCTGGGGCAGGGCCCTCCTACGAGCAGTACTTC.

J is TRBJ2-3 and V is TRBV10-2; 7 nucleotides line up with TRBD2. Germline V lookup: CDR1 WSHSY, CDR2 SAAADI. The CDR3 covers 13 residues. The V segment lost 0 bases and the J segment 8 bases; nucleotides outside the gene matches: 2. The CDR3 sequence is CASSESAGSTQYF. As DNA, the CDR3 is TGCGCCAGCAGTGAGTCAGCGGGGAGTACGCAGTATTTT.

The V and J genes are TRBV7-6 and TRBJ2-1; 14 nucleotides agree with TRBD2. CDR3 length: 16 residues. The germline V gene encodes CDR1 SGHVS and CDR2 FNYEAQ. With V trimmed by 1 base and J by 4 bases, 0 bases remained unmatched. DNA of the CDR3: TGTGCCAGCAGCTTAGGGACTAGCGGGGGGTACAATGAGCAGTTCTTC. Its protein product is CASSLGTSGGYNEQFF. Variable domain in full (rest from reference TRBV7-6 and TRBJ2-1): GAGVSQSPRYKVTKRGQDVALRCDPISGHVSLYWYRQALGQGPEFLTYFNYEAQQDKSGLPNDRFSAERPEGSISTLTIQRTEQRDSAMYRCASSLGTSGGYNEQFFGPGTRLTVL.

The chain links TRBV7-3 to TRBJ2-7, with 11 bases identical to TRBD1. The germline gives CDR1 SGHTA, CDR2 FQGTGA. J lost 5 bases, V lost 0 bases, and 3 bases had no gene match. This CDR3 spans 15 amino acids. The CDR3 region is CASSLTPGQGDEQYF. The CDR3 DNA reads TGTGCCAGCAGCTTAACGCCGGGACAGGGGGACGAGCAGTACTTC.

The chain employs TRBV3-1 (or the pseudogene TRBV3-2) and TRBJ2-1, with TRBD2 identical over 9 bases. The ends lost 7 bases at V and 9 bases at J; junction bases unmatched: 13. This CDR3 region has 15 residues. Germline V gene lookup returns CDR1 LGHDT and CDR2 YNNKEL (reference sequence). The CDR3 here is CASTPVGLAGIEQFF. As DNA, the CDR3 is TGTGCCAGCACCCCCGTCGGGCTAGCGGGGATTGAGCAGTTCTTC.

This chain links TRBV6-5 with TRBJ1-5; the match to TRBD1 covers 7 bases. With 6 bases clipped from V and 7 bases from J, the junction kept 12 bases outside the gene matches. The CDR3 extends over 15 amino acids. Germline CDR1 and CDR2: MNHEY and SVGAGI. The CDR3 spells CASRDTGDLRQPQHF. As DNA, the CDR3 is TGTGCCAGCAGGGACACAGGGGACCTCCGACAGCCCCAGCATTTT.